Given below is one T cell receptor (beta chain) in context. Deletions cut 2 bases from V and 2 bases from J, with 8 bases between. Germline CDR1 is SGHVS and CDR2 is FQNEAQ. The CDR3 covers 14 residues. Original analysis: Nucleated cell number was recorded as an estimate derived from reference gene primer amplification. The table came from immunoSEQ multiplex PCR; TCRdb's copy has only in-frame clones and leaves some out. V and J calls and clone size follow that table, whereas D and trimming were derived from the DNA. Altogether tens of thousands of clones are present, about three quarters being singletons, with the ten largest covering roughly a fifth. The data originate from a study of blood T cell repertoires in COVID-19. Study-level background: Donors in the United States, Italy and Spain gave samples during acute or convalescent COVID-19. T cells, B-cell-depleted T cells, or PBMCs supplied cDNA or gDNA.

Material: peripheral blood. This chain joins TRBV7-8 and TRBJ2-3; possibly TRBD2 for D (5 bases). The clonotype originates from a man over 45 with active or convalescent COVID-19. CDR3 in amino acids: CASSLSGVTDTQYF. CDR3 nucleotides: TGTGCCAGCAGCTTAAGCGGAGTCACAGATACGCAGTATTTT.